The present T cell receptor beta chain was sequenced within a study of post-analysis software for immune sequencing data (dated by TCRdb to between 2014 and 2016). Broadly, across the study: Relapsing-remitting, secondary progressive and progressive-relapsing multiple sclerosis were recorded as disease courses, and subtype annotation was lacking for some patients. A subset of samples was prepared in parallel using single-end sample barcoding, then pooled and co-amplified after Illumina adapter ligation. Patient repertoires were compared against 10 to 12 previously published healthy control repertoires from donors aged about 6 to 28 years. Here is what the overall study found, with its caveats: Roughly 5 TRBV segments, including TRBV5-6, TRBV5-1 and TRBV20-1, were significantly more frequent in patients than controls. The control group was slightly older than the multiple sclerosis patient group. Multiple sclerosis patients had significantly lower normalized Chao1 diversity than controls, a result that suggests substantial peripheral T-cell clonal expansion. Strong co-clustering of samples prepared in the same batch was shown by direct clustering with F measure, prompting a batch-effect correction.

Library preparation was by PCR. Sequencing took place on an Illumina HiSeq 2500. To reduce PCR and sequencing biases, unique molecular identifiers were incorporated into the TCR beta cDNA libraries. Approximately 500,000 cDNA molecules were obtained for every 1 to 10 million input T cells, so each molecule roughly corresponded to one T cell. The same protocol used for the earlier healthy control dataset was applied to prepare and sequence the patient libraries. Within a given batch, samples were prepared together, multiplexed and sequenced on the same HiSeq lane. As for the original processing: Raw barcoded reads were processed with MIGEC, and single-read molecular identifier groups were discarded before consensus assembly and CDR3 extraction. Clonotype tables were post-analysed with VDJtools, and diversity was normalized by down-sampling all datasets to the smallest sample size. To correct batch-related cross-sample contamination, repertoire overlap clustering matched CDR3 amino acid sequences but not nucleotide sequences. The public reads were reprocessed in TCRdb via fastp at Q25 and MiXCR, keeping in-frame beta chains. Every CDR3 protein is listed once, alongside the most common genes and DNA of its rows. These V and J calls originate from TCRdb's pipeline instead of the authors' own analysis. The table for this sample lists approximately 730,000 distinct CDR3 sequences; 25% to 30% of them were counted only once. Of the sample, around 0.56% is held by the ten largest clones.

Reading the germline V gene gives CDR1 ENHRY and CDR2 SYGVKD. V is trimmed back by 3 bases and J by 9 bases, and the junction contains 15 bases that no gene match accounts for. Inclusive of the bounding cysteine and phenylalanine, the CDR3 is 16 residues long. The DNA shown is the 48-base CDR3, in frame from base 1. Note on this clonotype: Its recognized antigen is unknown. Per-nucleotide qualities are absent, and no much larger clonotype sits a single base away.

To demonstrate the VDJtools post-analysis software, TCR beta repertoires were profiled from the peripheral blood of 10 to 15 young patients with multiple sclerosis. The multiple sclerosis patients were children and adolescents ranging in age from about 6 to 17 years. What was sequenced was blood. This sequence uses TRBV10-3 and TRBJ2-7, with 9 junctional bases fitting TRBD1. This receptor was identified in a girl between 10 and 17 years old with multiple sclerosis. The bases read TGTGCCATCAGTGACTACAGGGGGCCGGGGCGATCCGGGCAGTACTTC. Translated, this gives CAISDYRGPGRSGQYF.